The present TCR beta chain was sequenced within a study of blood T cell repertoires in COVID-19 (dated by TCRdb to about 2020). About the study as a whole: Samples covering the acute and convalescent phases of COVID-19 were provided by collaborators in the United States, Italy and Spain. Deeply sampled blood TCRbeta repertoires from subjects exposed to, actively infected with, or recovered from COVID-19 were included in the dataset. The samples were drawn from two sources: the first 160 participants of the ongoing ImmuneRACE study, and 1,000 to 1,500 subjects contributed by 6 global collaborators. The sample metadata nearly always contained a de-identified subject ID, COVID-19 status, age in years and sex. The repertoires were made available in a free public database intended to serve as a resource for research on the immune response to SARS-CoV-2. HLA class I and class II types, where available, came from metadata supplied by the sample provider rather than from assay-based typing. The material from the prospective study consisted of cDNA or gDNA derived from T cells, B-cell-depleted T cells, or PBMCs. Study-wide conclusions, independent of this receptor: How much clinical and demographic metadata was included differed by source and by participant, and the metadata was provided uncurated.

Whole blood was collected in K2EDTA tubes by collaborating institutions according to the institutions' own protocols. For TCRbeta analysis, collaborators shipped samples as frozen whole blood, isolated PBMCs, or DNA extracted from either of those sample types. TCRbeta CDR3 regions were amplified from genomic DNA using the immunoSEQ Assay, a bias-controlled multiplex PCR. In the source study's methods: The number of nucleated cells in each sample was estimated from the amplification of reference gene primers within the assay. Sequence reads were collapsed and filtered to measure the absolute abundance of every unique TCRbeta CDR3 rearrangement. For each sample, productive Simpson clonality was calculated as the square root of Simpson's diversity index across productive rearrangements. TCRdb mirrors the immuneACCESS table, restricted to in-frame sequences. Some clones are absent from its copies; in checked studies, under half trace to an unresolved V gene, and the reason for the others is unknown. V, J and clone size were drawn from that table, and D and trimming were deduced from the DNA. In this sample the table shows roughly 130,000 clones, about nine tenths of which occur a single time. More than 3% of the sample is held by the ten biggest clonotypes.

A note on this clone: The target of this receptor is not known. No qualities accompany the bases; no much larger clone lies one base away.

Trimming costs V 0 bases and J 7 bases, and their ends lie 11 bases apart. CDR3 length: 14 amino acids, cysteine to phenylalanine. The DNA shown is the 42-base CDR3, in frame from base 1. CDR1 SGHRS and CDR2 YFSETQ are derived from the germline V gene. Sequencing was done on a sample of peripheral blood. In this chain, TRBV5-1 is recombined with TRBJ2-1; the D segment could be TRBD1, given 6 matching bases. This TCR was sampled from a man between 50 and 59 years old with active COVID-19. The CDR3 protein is CASSLATGRNEQFF. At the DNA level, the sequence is TGCGCCAGCAGCTTGGCCACAGGGCGGAATGAGCAGTTCTTC.